Listed below are T cell receptor beta chains from one sample, sequenced in a study of identifying expanded T cells in peripheral blood. Only in-frame clones appear in the TCRdb table, and some are missing; sequencing was by immunoSEQ multiplex PCR. Of roughly 86,000 clones in the sample, approximately 84% were seen once. The sample consisted of blood. The receptors here all came from a person aged 18 to 70 in good health. CDR3s include the opening cysteine and the closing phenylalanine or tryptophan. The D gene is left open where the match is weak. Size tells how often a clone was seen (once, few, many) or the class of an expanded clone, and some rows leave it out.

D gene: TRBD2
V gene: TRBV11-2
clone size: NA
J gene: TRBJ2-7
CDR3 DNA: TGTGCCAGCAGCCTGACTAGCGGGGTCCACGAGCAGTACTTC
CDR3 protein: CASSLTSGVHEQYF

D gene: NA
V gene: TRBV5-1
clone size: NA
J gene: TRBJ1-1
CDR3 DNA: TGCGCCAGCAGCCCCGGACGGCTGACCCAGACTGAAGCTTTCTTT
CDR3 protein: CASSPGRLTQTEAFF

D gene: NA
V gene: TRBV6-4
clone size: NA
J gene: TRBJ1-2
CDR3 DNA: TGTGCCAGCAGTGACTCCGGAACTTCTAACTATGGCTACACCTTC
CDR3 protein: CASSDSGTSNYGYTF

D gene: NA
V gene: TRBV2
clone size: NA
J gene: TRBJ2-6
CDR3 DNA: TGTGCCAGCAGTGTCAGCAGATCCGGGGCCAACGTCCTGACTTTC
CDR3 protein: CASSVSRSGANVLTF

D gene: TRBD2
V gene: TRBV6-1
clone size: NA
J gene: TRBJ2-3
CDR3 DNA: TGTGCCAGCGGGCTAGCGGGGTCAGATACGCAGTATTTT
CDR3 protein: CASGLAGSDTQYF

D gene: TRBD2
V gene: TRBV7-6
clone size: NA
J gene: TRBJ2-3
CDR3 DNA: TGTGCCAGCAGCCTACTAGCGGGCGCGTCCACAGATACGCAGTATTTT
CDR3 protein: CASSLLAGASTDTQYF

D gene: NA
V gene: TRBV7-2
clone size: NA
J gene: TRBJ2-7
CDR3 DNA: TGTGCCAGCAGCTCTCGGGAAAAGAGGGAGCAGTACTTC
CDR3 protein: CASSSREKREQYF

D gene: NA
V gene: TRBV15
clone size: NA
J gene: TRBJ2-5
CDR3 DNA: TGTGCCACCAGCAGAGGGACAGTAAGGGAGACCCAGTACTTC
CDR3 protein: CATSRGTVRETQYF

D gene: NA
V gene: TRBV9
clone size: NA
J gene: TRBJ1-2
CDR3 DNA: TGTGCCAGCAGCGTAACGGCGGGGGCGCGTGGCTACACCTTC
CDR3 protein: CASSVTAGARGYTF

D gene: TRBD1
V gene: TRBV7-2
clone size: few
J gene: TRBJ1-2
CDR3 DNA: TGTGCCAGCAGCCCCCAGGGGGCTCATGGCTACACCTTC
CDR3 protein: CASSPQGAHGYTF

D gene: NA
V gene: TRBV5-1
clone size: once
J gene: TRBJ2-3
CDR3 DNA: TGCGCCAGCAGCAGAAGAGGGACTAGCACAGATACGCAGTATTTT
CDR3 protein: CASSRRGTSTDTQYF

D gene: NA
V gene: TRBV4-1
clone size: NA
J gene: TRBJ1-1
CDR3 DNA: TGCGCCAGCAGCCGGGAAATCTGGGACACTGAAGCTTTCTTT
CDR3 protein: CASSREIWDTEAFF

D gene: NA
V gene: TRBV6-1
clone size: NA
J gene: TRBJ2-2
CDR3 DNA: TGTGCCAGCGGGGCAGGGGTGACCGGGGAGCTGTTTTTT
CDR3 protein: CASGAGVTGELFF

D gene: NA
V gene: TRBV7-9
clone size: NA
J gene: TRBJ1-4
CDR3 DNA: TGTGCCAGCAGCTTAGGAAACAGAGCGAATGAAAAACTGTTTTTT
CDR3 protein: CASSLGNRANEKLFF

D gene: TRBD2
V gene: TRBV19
clone size: NA
J gene: TRBJ2-1
CDR3 DNA: TGTGCCAGTAGTCACGGACTAGCGGGGTTGTTCTTC
CDR3 protein: CASSHGLAGLFF

D gene: NA
V gene: TRBV4-1
clone size: NA
J gene: TRBJ1-1
CDR3 DNA: TGCGCCAGCAGCCTTTTGACAGTTAACACTGAAGCTTTCTTT
CDR3 protein: CASSLLTVNTEAFF

D gene: NA
V gene: TRBV7-8
clone size: NA
J gene: TRBJ2-7
CDR3 DNA: TGTGCCAGCAGCTTAGCGGGGCAGGGACCCTACGAGCAGTACTTC
CDR3 protein: CASSLAGQGPYEQYF

D gene: TRBD1
V gene: TRBV9
clone size: NA
J gene: TRBJ2-1
CDR3 DNA: TGTGCCAGCACCCTCCACCCCGATTCAGGGGGTCATGAGCAGTTCTTC
CDR3 protein: CASTLHPDSGGHEQFF

D gene: TRBD1
V gene: TRBV2
clone size: NA
J gene: TRBJ1-1
CDR3 DNA: TGTGCCAGCAGTGAAGGAGGACAGGGTTGGACTGAAGCTTTCTTT
CDR3 protein: CASSEGGQGWTEAFF

D gene: NA
V gene: TRBV7-9
clone size: NA
J gene: TRBJ1-2
CDR3 DNA: TGTGCCAGCAGCTCTAACGGGGGCTATGGCTACACCTTC
CDR3 protein: CASSSNGGYGYTF

D gene: NA
V gene: TRBV5-6
clone size: few
J gene: TRBJ1-2
CDR3 DNA: TGTGCCAGCAGCCCTATTAATCGCTATGGCTACACCTTC
CDR3 protein: CASSPINRYGYTF

D gene: TRBD1
V gene: TRBV18
clone size: NA
J gene: TRBJ2-1
CDR3 DNA: TGTGCCAGCTCAAACTGGACAGGAATCTACAATGAGCAGTTCTTC
CDR3 protein: CASSNWTGIYNEQFF

D gene: NA
V gene: TRBV7-8
clone size: NA
J gene: TRBJ1-1
CDR3 DNA: TGTGCCAGCAGCTTGTTAGGGGCGTGGGCTTTCTTT
CDR3 protein: CASSLLGAWAFF

D gene: NA
V gene: TRBV2
clone size: NA
J gene: TRBJ1-2
CDR3 DNA: TGTGCCAGCAGTGCACTGGGGGGGGCAGGTGGCTACACCTTC
CDR3 protein: CASSALGGAGGYTF

D gene: NA
V gene: TRBV19
clone size: NA
J gene: TRBJ1-4
CDR3 DNA: TGTGCCAGTAGAGTTCAGGACGGAACTAATGAAAAACTGTTTTTT
CDR3 protein: CASRVQDGTNEKLFF

D gene: NA
V gene: TRBV6-1
clone size: NA
J gene: TRBJ1-4
CDR3 DNA: TGTGCCAGCAGTGAAAATGGGGAAAAACTGTTTTTT
CDR3 protein: CASSENGEKLFF

D gene: TRBD1
V gene: TRBV2
clone size: NA
J gene: TRBJ2-7
CDR3 DNA: TGTGCCAGCAGTCCCCGACAGGGTCACCTCTACGAGCAGTACTTC
CDR3 protein: CASSPRQGHLYEQYF

D gene: TRBD1
V gene: TRBV19
clone size: NA
J gene: TRBJ1-2
CDR3 DNA: TGTGCCAGTACGACCAGGGGGCGTAACTATGGCTACACCTTC
CDR3 protein: CASTTRGRNYGYTF

D gene: NA
V gene: TRBV4-1
clone size: few
J gene: TRBJ2-3
CDR3 DNA: TGCGCCAGCAGCCAATTAGGGTTACGCACAGATACGCAGTATTTT
CDR3 protein: CASSQLGLRTDTQYF

D gene: NA
V gene: TRBV7-2
clone size: NA
J gene: TRBJ1-4
CDR3 DNA: TGTGCCAGCAGCTTAGCAGGGCTCGGGACAACTAATGAAAAACTGTTTTTT
CDR3 protein: CASSLAGLGTTNEKLFF